This T cell receptor beta chain was sequenced for a study of technical replicates of blood from a handful of donors. Germline CDR1 WSHSY, CDR2 SAAADI. CDR3 length: 15 residues. Trimming took 6 bases from V and 2 from J, leaving 15 bases between them. Generated by immunoSEQ multiplex PCR, the TCRdb table keeps only in-frame clones and is missing some. The sample consists of about 93,000 clones, 95% of them appearing once. This rearrangement joins TRBV10-2 to TRBJ2-3, with D unclear. The TCR sequence derives from a human donor in good health. The sequencing sample was made of T cells isolated from PBMCs. The CDR3 reads CASSPAFVDTDTQYF. In DNA form, the CDR3 reads TGCGCCAGCAGCCCAGCGTTCGTGGACACAGATACGCAGTATTTT.